What follows are 10 T cell receptor beta chains derived from one specimen sequenced in a study of beta chain features in type 1 diabetes. TCRB transcripts that were expressed got sequenced, as all of the isolated RNA had been reverse transcribed. Clones were read by immunoSEQ multiplex PCR, and TCRdb kept only the in-frame ones, dropping some. The sample contains approximately 250,000 clones, about a sixth of which appear only once. Study-wide results and caveats: All four CD4+ subsets from Type 1 diabetes patients carried moderately but significantly shorter TCRB CDR3s.

No antigen is known for these receptors. The sequenced sample consisted of naive CD4+ T cells from blood. The source of these receptors is a man younger than 45 with type 1 diabetes.

V is TRBV2 and J is TRBJ1-4, with D perhaps matching TRBD1 (5 bases). Germline CDR1 is SNHLY and CDR2 is FYNNEI. The CDR3 is 12 residues long. The germline V and J ends were trimmed by 6 bases and 7 bases, with 9 bases remaining between them. The CDR3 is CASRRGAEKLFF. The DNA for the CDR3 is TGTGCCAGCAGAAGGGGAGCTGAAAAACTGTTTTTT.

The sample holds a few counts of this clone. The chain couples TRBV27 to TRBJ2-1, with TRBD2 matching over 8 bases. CDR1 MNHEY and CDR2 SMNVEV come from the germline V gene (reference sequence). This CDR3 comprises 16 residues. Trimming removed 5 bases from V and 3 bases from J; junction bases left unmatched: 9. CDR3 bases: TGTGCCAGCAGTAGCCTAAGGGCGGGAGGCTACAATGAGCAGTTCTTC. Translated: CASSSLRAGGYNEQFF.

This clone was counted only a few times. This sequence joins TRBV15 and TRBJ2-7; 8 nucleotides line up with TRBD1. The V gene end was trimmed by 1 base and the J gene end by 4 bases; junction bases not matched to a gene: 3. The CDR3 runs to 14 residues. Germline lookup yields CDR1 LNHNV and CDR2 YYDKDF (reference sequence). This chain's CDR3 is CATSRGQGRYEQYF. CDR3 DNA: TGTGCCACCAGCAGAGGACAGGGGCGATACGAGCAGTACTTC.

The CDR3 DNA follows: TGTGCCAGCACCGACCGCGGCGAAAACAATGAGCAGTTCTTC. It encodes CASTDRGENNEQFF. The V and J genes are TRBV25-1 and TRBJ2-1; no definite D call. This CDR3 contains 14 residues. CDR1 MGHDK and CDR2 SYGVNS come from the germline V gene. Between the trimmed V and J ends, which lost 7 bases and 5 bases, there was a span of 15 bases. The full variable domain, rest sourced from reference TRBV25-1 and TRBJ2-1, is EADIYQTPRYLVIGTGKKITLECSQTMGHDKMYWYQQDPGMELHLIHYSYGVNSTEKGDLSSESTVSRIRTEHFPLTLESARPSHTSQYLCASTDRGENNEQFFGPGTRLTVL.

This clone has a handful of counts. The chain combines TRBV9 with TRBJ2-5; D is possibly TRBD1 or TRBD2 (5 bases each). Deletions cut 6 bases from V and 2 bases from J, with 11 bases between. The CDR3 spans 13 residues. The germline V gene has CDR1 SGDLS and CDR2 YYNGEE. CDR3 nucleotides: TGTGCCAGCACCCGGGACCGACAAGAGACCCAGTACTTC. It is translated as CASTRDRQETQYF.

This chain links TRBV7-2 with TRBJ1-2; D unresolved. V lost 1 base and J 6 bases, leaving 9 bases between the germline ends. There are 13 residues in the CDR3. Germline loops: CDR1 SGHTA, CDR2 FQGNSA. CDR3: CASSLERVDGYTF. In DNA form, the CDR3 reads TGTGCCAGCAGCTTAGAGAGGGTTGATGGCTACACCTTC.

The chain recombines TRBV9 with TRBJ2-3; tentative D call: TRBD2 (5 bases). Germline V CDR1 and CDR2: SGDLS, YYNGEE. There are 14 residues in the CDR3. Trimming removed 0 bases at V and 6 bases at J, with 11 bases between. The CDR3 sequence: CASSVGEGSDTQYF. CDR3 bases: TGTGCCAGCAGCGTAGGTGAGGGTTCGGATACGCAGTATTTT. Using reference TRBV9 and TRBJ2-3 for the parts outside the CDR3, the full variable domain is DSGVTQTPKHLITATGQRVTLRCSPRSGDLSVYWYQQSLDQGLQFLIQYYNGEERAKGNILERFSAQQFPDLHSELNLSSLELGDSALYFCASSVGEGSDTQYFGPGTRLTVL.

This clone was counted only a few times. The chain uses TRBV27 and TRBJ2-3; 10 nucleotides line up with TRBD2. CDR1 is MNHEY and CDR2 is SMNVEV in the germline V gene (reference sequence). J lost 4 bases, V lost 10 bases, and 8 bases had no gene match. This CDR3 spans 14 amino acids. Written as DNA, the CDR3 is TGTGCCACCAAGGATAGCGGGAGGCCAGATACGCAGTATTTT. It codes for CATKDSGRPDTQYF.

J is TRBJ2-5 and V is TRBV9, with 12 bases identical to TRBD2. Germline loops: CDR1 SGDLS, CDR2 YYNGEE. The V gene end was trimmed by 0 bases and the J gene end by 2 bases; junction bases not matched to a gene: 8. The CDR3 consists of 18 residues. The CDR3 loop is CASSVVPSGRAGQETQYF. The DNA for the CDR3 is TGTGCCAGCAGCGTAGTGCCTAGCGGGAGGGCCGGGCAAGAGACCCAGTACTTC.

The gene calls are TRBV9 and TRBJ1-4; TRBD1 matches at 7 bases. CDR1 and CDR2 from the germline V gene are SGDLS and YYNGEE. The CDR3 loop spans 15 amino acids. V lost 4 bases and J lost 5; bases outside the gene matches: 8. The CDR3 is CASSSLQGLNEKLFF. The CDR3 bases are TGTGCCAGCAGCTCACTACAGGGGCTCAATGAAAAACTGTTTTTT.